These T cell receptor beta chains were read from a single sample in a study of blood T cell repertoires in COVID-19. The data were produced by immunoSEQ multiplex PCR, yet TCRdb's version contains in-frame clones alone and is incomplete. The data contain 90,000 to 120,000 clones, about three quarters of them singletons. The material sequenced was peripheral blood. The receptors stem from a man in his sixties or seventies with acute or convalescent COVID-19. Both conserved end residues are part of each CDR3. Each record gives: clone size, D gene, J gene, V gene, CDR3 DNA, CDR3 protein. The D gene is left open where the match is weak. Clone sizes are given selectively: once, few, many, or a class where the clone is expanded.

size: NA; D: NA; J: TRBJ2-5; V: TRBV5-1; DNA: TGCGCCAGCAGCTTGGCCACCGGGGGAGAGACCCAGTACTTC; CDR3: CASSLATGGETQYF
size: NA; D: NA; J: TRBJ2-5; V: TRBV11-2; DNA: TGTGCCAGCAGCTTAGATCTGGGTCTTGGGGGCCAAGGGGGAGAGACCCAGTACTTC; CDR3: CASSLDLGLGGQGGETQYF
size: NA; D: NA; J: TRBJ2-7; V: TRBV10-3; DNA: TGTGCCATCAGCGGTGGAGGGGGGGGCTACGAGCAGTACTTC; CDR3: CAISGGGGGYEQYF
size: few; D: TRBD1; J: TRBJ2-5; V: TRBV15; DNA: TGTGCCACCAGACAAGAGTCCTTTACAGGGGAAGTCCAAGAGACCCAGTACTTC; CDR3: CATRQESFTGEVQETQYF
size: once; D: TRBD2; J: TRBJ2-3; V: TRBV6-5; DNA: TGTGCCAGCAGTTACGAGACTAGCGGGGGCACAGATACGCAGTATTTT; CDR3: CASSYETSGGTDTQYF
size: NA; D: TRBD1; J: TRBJ1-6; V: TRBV3-1/TRBV3-2; DNA: TGTGCCAGCCCTTTAACAGGGGACAATTCACCCCTCCACTTT; CDR3: CASPLTGDNSPLHF
size: NA; D: TRBD1; J: TRBJ1-1; V: TRBV7-9; DNA: TGTGCCAGCAGCTTATTTCAGGGGGCAATGACTGAAGCTTTCTTT; CDR3: CASSLFQGAMTEAFF
size: few; D: NA; J: TRBJ1-1; V: TRBV7-9; DNA: TGTGCCAGCAGCTTAGGACAGAGCAACACTGAAGCTTTCTTT; CDR3: CASSLGQSNTEAFF
size: NA; D: TRBD1; J: TRBJ1-1; V: TRBV7-3; DNA: TGTGCCAGCAGCCGGACAGGGGCGCTGGGGACTGAAGCTTTCTTT; CDR3: CASSRTGALGTEAFF
size: once; D: NA; J: TRBJ1-4; V: TRBV12-3/TRBV12-4; DNA: TGTGCCAGCAGGAGGGTTGGGGAAAAACTGTTTTTT; CDR3: CASRRVGEKLFF
size: once; D: TRBD1; J: TRBJ2-6; V: TRBV19; DNA: TGTGCCAGTAGTTCCTGGGACAGGGTAACCTCTGGGGCCAACGTCCTGACTTTC; CDR3: CASSSWDRVTSGANVLTF
size: few; D: NA; J: TRBJ1-1; V: TRBV15; DNA: TGTGCCACCAGCAGAGATACAGGGCTCGGTGAAGCTTTCTTT; CDR3: CATSRDTGLGEAFF
size: NA; D: NA; J: TRBJ2-2; V: TRBV5-1; DNA: TGCGCCAGCAGCTTGGTAATCAGGTCTAACACCGGGGAGCTGTTTTTT; CDR3: CASSLVIRSNTGELFF
size: few; D: TRBD2; J: TRBJ2-1; V: TRBV5-4; DNA: TGTGCCAGCAGCCCTAGCGGGGGGGCCGGTTACAATGAGCAGTTCTTC; CDR3: CASSPSGGAGYNEQFF
size: NA; D: NA; J: TRBJ1-1; V: TRBV2; DNA: TGTGCCAGCTGTCCCAGGGAGGTGAACACTGAAGCTTTCTTT; CDR3: CASCPREVNTEAFF
size: few; D: TRBD1; J: TRBJ2-7; V: TRBV25-1; DNA: TGTGCCAGCAGTCCGGCAAACAGGGGGACCTACGAGCAGTACTTC; CDR3: CASSPANRGTYEQYF
size: once; D: TRBD1; J: TRBJ2-3; V: TRBV7-6; DNA: TGTGCCAGCAGATCGGGACAGAGTAGCACAGATACGCAGTATTTT; CDR3: CASRSGQSSTDTQYF
size: NA; D: TRBD2; J: TRBJ2-3; V: TRBV5-5; DNA: TGTGCCAGCAGCAAAGGACTAGCGGGCCTCGGGGACACAGATACGCAGTATTTT; CDR3: CASSKGLAGLGDTDTQYF
size: NA; D: NA; J: TRBJ1-2; V: TRBV6-6; DNA: TGTGCCAGCAGCTCCGACAGCAACTATGGCTACACCTTC; CDR3: CASSSDSNYGYTF
size: NA; D: NA; J: TRBJ2-7; V: TRBV7-9; DNA: TGTGCCAGCAGATCCAGGCTTAGTGACAGTTCAACCTACGAGCAGTACTTC; CDR3: CASRSRLSDSSTYEQYF
size: once; D: NA; J: TRBJ2-7; V: TRBV11-2; DNA: TGTGCCAGCAGCTTAGCCCCCAAGGCGGGACAGAACTACGAGCAGTACTTC; CDR3: CASSLAPKAGQNYEQYF
size: few; D: NA; J: TRBJ2-7; V: TRBV18; DNA: TGTGCCAGCTCACCACCGGGTCAGGGGCTGTACGAGCAGTACTTC; CDR3: CASSPPGQGLYEQYF
size: NA; D: NA; J: TRBJ2-7; V: TRBV18; DNA: TGTGCCAGCTCTACTAAGGGGGGGGGCCACGAGCAGTACTTC; CDR3: CASSTKGGGHEQYF
size: NA; D: TRBD2; J: TRBJ2-7; V: TRBV3-1/TRBV3-2; DNA: TGTGCCAGCAGCCAAGGGGGGGACTACTTTTCCTACGAGCAGTACTTC; CDR3: CASSQGGDYFSYEQYF
size: NA; D: NA; J: TRBJ1-1; V: TRBV21-1; DNA: TGTGCCAGCAGCAAAGAGTGGGAGGAGGCGGAAGCTTTCTTT; CDR3: CASSKEWEEAEAFF
size: NA; D: NA; J: TRBJ2-2; V: TRBV18; DNA: TGTGCCAGCTCACCCCAGGGGAGCGAGAACACCGGGGAGCTGTTTTTT; CDR3: CASSPQGSENTGELFF
size: NA; D: NA; J: TRBJ2-7; V: TRBV3-1/TRBV3-2; DNA: TGTGCCAGCGCCGGGAGGGGGCCATCCTACGAGCAGTACTTC; CDR3: CASAGRGPSYEQYF
size: NA; D: TRBD2; J: TRBJ2-2; V: TRBV5-1; DNA: TGCGCCAGCAGCCGCACAACTAGCGGGGGGAAGGCCGGGGAGCTGTTTTTT; CDR3: CASSRTTSGGKAGELFF
size: few; D: NA; J: TRBJ1-2; V: TRBV2; DNA: TGTGCCAGCAGTGAAGCGAGGCAGATCTATGGCTACACCTTC; CDR3: CASSEARQIYGYTF
size: NA; D: NA; J: TRBJ1-3; V: TRBV9; DNA: TGTGCCAGCAGCGTAGGGGTGGGCATCGATGGAAACACCATATATTTT; CDR3: CASSVGVGIDGNTIYF
size: NA; D: NA; J: TRBJ2-2; V: TRBV27; DNA: TGTGCCAGCAGTTCAAGTTCAGGGCGGAACACCGGGGAGCTGTTTTTT; CDR3: CASSSSSGRNTGELFF
size: NA; D: TRBD1; J: TRBJ2-7; V: TRBV5-1; DNA: TGCGCCAGCAGCTCGGGACAGAGATACGAGCAGTACTTC; CDR3: CASSSGQRYEQYF
size: NA; D: NA; J: TRBJ1-1; V: TRBV3-1/TRBV3-2; DNA: TGTGCCAGCAGCCATACCGGTGAAGCTTTCTTT; CDR3: CASSHTGEAFF
size: NA; D: NA; J: TRBJ1-4; V: TRBV7-9; DNA: TGTGCCAGCAGCGAAACAGATAAACTGTTTTTT; CDR3: CASSETDKLFF
size: NA; D: TRBD1; J: TRBJ1-5; V: TRBV27; DNA: TGTGCCACCGGACAGGGGACCGGTCAGCCCCAGCATTTT; CDR3: CATGQGTGQPQHF
size: NA; D: NA; J: TRBJ2-7; V: TRBV2; DNA: TGTGCCACACTGCCCCGACAGGCGGCCTACGAGCAGTACTTC; CDR3: CATLPRQAAYEQYF
size: NA; D: NA; J: TRBJ2-5; V: TRBV7-7; DNA: TGTGCTAGCAGCTTATCCAGTCAAGAGACCCAGTACTTC; CDR3: CASSLSSQETQYF
size: once; D: NA; J: TRBJ2-3; V: TRBV7-3; DNA: TGTGCCAGCAGCTTAACGGGCGACTCCGGAGGATCAGATACGCAGTATTTT; CDR3: CASSLTGDSGGSDTQYF
size: NA; D: NA; J: TRBJ2-1; V: TRBV11-2; DNA: TGTGCCAGCAGCTTAGGGGCCGTTGAGCAGTTCTTC; CDR3: CASSLGAVEQFF
size: NA; D: NA; J: TRBJ1-5; V: TRBV2; DNA: TGTGCCAGCAGTGTGGGGGGAGGGGGTTGGCAGCCCCAGCATTTT; CDR3: CASSVGGGGWQPQHF
size: NA; D: NA; J: TRBJ1-1; V: TRBV7-8; DNA: TGTGCCAGCAGCTTAGGTCGCAGAATCTCGGAAGCTTTCTTT; CDR3: CASSLGRRISEAFF
size: NA; D: TRBD2; J: TRBJ2-1; V: TRBV11-1; DNA: TGTGCCAGCAGCCCGTGGGAGGGTGGCGATGAGCAGTTCTTC; CDR3: CASSPWEGGDEQFF
size: NA; D: NA; J: TRBJ1-2; V: TRBV11-2; DNA: TGTGCCAGCAGCTTAGATCTGGCAGTGCTCTATGGCTACACCTTC; CDR3: CASSLDLAVLYGYTF
size: once; D: TRBD1; J: TRBJ1-2; V: TRBV12-3/TRBV12-4; DNA: TGTGCCAGCAGACACGACAGGGGGTATGGCTACACCTTC; CDR3: CASRHDRGYGYTF
size: once; D: TRBD2; J: TRBJ2-5; V: TRBV19; DNA: TGTGCCAGTAGTATAGCGGGACTAGCGGGGGAACACCAAGAGACCCAGTACTTC; CDR3: CASSIAGLAGEHQETQYF
size: NA; D: NA; J: TRBJ1-3; V: TRBV9; DNA: TGTGCCAGCAGCTTAAACGTCTATTCCTCTGGAAACACCATATATTTT; CDR3: CASSLNVYSSGNTIYF
size: NA; D: NA; J: TRBJ2-5; V: TRBV10-3; DNA: TGTGCCATCAGTGAGTCGGTAGGGGTAGAGACCCAGTACTTC; CDR3: CAISESVGVETQYF
size: once; D: TRBD2; J: TRBJ2-2; V: TRBV7-3; DNA: TGTGCCAGCAGCCCTCTTAGCGGGGGGGCCAACACCGGGGAGCTGTTTTTT; CDR3: CASSPLSGGANTGELFF
size: NA; D: NA; J: TRBJ2-3; V: TRBV6-2/TRBV6-3; DNA: TGTGCCAGCAGTGCGGACAGTTCGCAGTATTTT; CDR3: CASSADSSQYF
size: NA; D: TRBD1; J: TRBJ2-7; V: TRBV19; DNA: TGTGCCAGTAGTCCTCTCCGGACAGGGACAACCTACGAGCAGTACTTC; CDR3: CASSPLRTGTTYEQYF